This T cell receptor beta chain was retrieved from a study of molecular identifiers for immune sequencing clone quantification. Germline V gene data show CDR1 as MDHEN and CDR2 as SYDVKM. Germline trimming cut 3 bases from V and 4 bases from J; bases unmatched to any gene: 15. The CDR3 has 17 residues. For bulk TCR libraries, previously described methods and listed TCR primers were used. TCRdb re-called the PCR reads with MiXCR, one entry per CDR3 protein. The sample comprises some 66,000 distinct CDR3 sequences, under 20% of which are singletons, and more than 1.4% rests with the top ten. Naive CD8 T cells were sorted, and the gate applied was CD8+CD4-CCR7+CD45RA+. General observations from the study: Should identical TCR molecules share a barcode, the sizes of highly expanded clones could be underestimated. Clones carrying above 20 RNA copies accounted for over 99% of effector molecules, under 1% in naive cells.

About this clonotype: The antigen remains undetermined.

Sample: naive CD8+ T cells from blood, with Jurkat cell RNA spiked in. As to subset: FACS-sorted CD8+CD4-CCR7+CD45RA+ naive T cells. The clonotype was recovered from a human donor in good health. Some libraries in this study had Jurkat cell RNA spiked in. The chain is built from TRBV28 and TRBJ2-7; TRBD2 matches 7 bases. CDR3 DNA: TGTGCCAGCAGTTTGCAGTCGTTGGGAGGGCTGGTGTACGAGCAGTACTTC. Amino acids: CASSLQSLGGLVYEQYF.